This is a list of T cell receptor beta chains from one sample in a study of cytomegalovirus exposure and HLA in healthy donors. The table came from immunoSEQ multiplex PCR; TCRdb's copy has only in-frame clones and leaves some out. The sample includes over 150,000 clones, about four fifths of them seen just once. The specimen sequenced was PBMCs. All receptors come from a man aged 30 to 45 in good health and CMV-seronegative. The CDR3 runs from the conserved cysteine through the conserved F or W. The D gene is left open where the match is weak. For some rows the clone size is stated as once, few or many, or as a class when expanded; others skip it.

J gene: TRBJ2-2
clone size: -
V gene: TRBV7-3
D gene: TRBD2
CDR3 DNA: TGTGCCAGCAGCTTATTAGTTACTAGCGGGGGAGAAAACACCGGGGAGCTGTTTTTT
CDR3 protein: CASSLLVTSGGENTGELFF

J gene: TRBJ1-2
clone size: -
V gene: TRBV27
D gene: TRBD1
CDR3 DNA: TGTGCCAGCAGCAAGACAGGGACCTATGGCTACACCTTC
CDR3 protein: CASSKTGTYGYTF

J gene: TRBJ1-1
clone size: -
V gene: TRBV5-6
D gene: TRBD1
CDR3 DNA: TGTGCCAGCAGCTTAGGGACAGGGGGCGCCGGCACTGAAGCTTTCTTT
CDR3 protein: CASSLGTGGAGTEAFF

J gene: TRBJ2-2
clone size: -
V gene: TRBV28
D gene: TRBD2
CDR3 DNA: TGTGCCAGCAGTGCCCTAGCGGGAGGCGGGGAGCTGTTTTTT
CDR3 protein: CASSALAGGGELFF

J gene: TRBJ2-1
clone size: -
V gene: TRBV6-5
D gene: -
CDR3 DNA: TGTGCCAGCAGAGTGTCAGGGGGGTGGGATGAGCAGTTCTTC
CDR3 protein: CASRVSGGWDEQFF

J gene: TRBJ2-3
clone size: -
V gene: TRBV30
D gene: -
CDR3 DNA: TGTGCCTGGAGTGGATTGGGAGCATTCACAGATACGCAGTATTTT
CDR3 protein: CAWSGLGAFTDTQYF

J gene: TRBJ1-5
clone size: -
V gene: TRBV29-1
D gene: TRBD1
CDR3 DNA: TGCAGCGTAGGACAGGGCTGGGGTCAGCCCCAGCATTTT
CDR3 protein: CSVGQGWGQPQHF

J gene: TRBJ1-5
clone size: -
V gene: TRBV27
D gene: TRBD1
CDR3 DNA: TGTGCCAGCAGCTCCGGGACAGTGTATAATCAGCCCCAGCATTTT
CDR3 protein: CASSSGTVYNQPQHF

J gene: TRBJ2-5
clone size: -
V gene: TRBV7-8
D gene: -
CDR3 DNA: TGTGCCAGCAGCTTAAAGCGACTGAAAGAGACCCAGTACTTC
CDR3 protein: CASSLKRLKETQYF

J gene: TRBJ2-7
clone size: -
V gene: TRBV4-3
D gene: TRBD2
CDR3 DNA: TGCGCCAGCAGCCCTCTAGCGGGGGGGCCTTACGAGCAGTACTTC
CDR3 protein: CASSPLAGGPYEQYF

J gene: TRBJ1-1
clone size: -
V gene: TRBV6-5
D gene: -
CDR3 DNA: TGTGCCAGCAGTGATAGACAGCTCAGGACAGCTTTCTTT
CDR3 protein: CASSDRQLRTAFF

J gene: TRBJ1-1
clone size: -
V gene: TRBV29-1
D gene: -
CDR3 DNA: TGCAGCGCCTGGACAGCTTCGAACACTGAAGCTTTCTTT
CDR3 protein: CSAWTASNTEAFF

J gene: TRBJ1-6
clone size: once
V gene: TRBV5-4
D gene: TRBD1
CDR3 DNA: TGTGCCAGCAGCGTCGCCCCCGCCGTTGACAGGGGAGGATCACCCCTCCACTTT
CDR3 protein: CASSVAPAVDRGGSPLHF

J gene: TRBJ2-4
clone size: few
V gene: TRBV28
D gene: -
CDR3 DNA: TGTGCCAGCAGTCCCCGGGGGGCGGCCAAAAACATTCAGTACTTC
CDR3 protein: CASSPRGAAKNIQYF

J gene: TRBJ2-1
clone size: -
V gene: TRBV11-2
D gene: TRBD1
CDR3 DNA: TGTGCCAGCAGCTTATTCGGGGACAGCGGATTTCTTTCCAATGAGCAGTTCTTC
CDR3 protein: CASSLFGDSGFLSNEQFF

J gene: TRBJ1-1
clone size: -
V gene: TRBV7-9
D gene: TRBD1
CDR3 DNA: TGTGCCAGCAGCCTTGGGACAGCTGAAGCTTTCTTT
CDR3 protein: CASSLGTAEAFF

J gene: TRBJ1-4
clone size: -
V gene: TRBV5-4
D gene: -
CDR3 DNA: TGTGCCAGCAGCTCCCGGGGGGCCGAGGAAAAACTGTTTTTT
CDR3 protein: CASSSRGAEEKLFF

J gene: TRBJ1-2
clone size: -
V gene: TRBV7-2
D gene: TRBD1
CDR3 DNA: TGTGCCAGCAGTCCTGGACAGGGGGGTGGCTACACCTTC
CDR3 protein: CASSPGQGGGYTF

J gene: TRBJ1-3
clone size: -
V gene: TRBV19
D gene: -
CDR3 DNA: TGTGCCAGTAGAGGAGCCTCTGGAAACACCATATATTTT
CDR3 protein: CASRGASGNTIYF

J gene: TRBJ1-4
clone size: once
V gene: TRBV30
D gene: -
CDR3 DNA: TGTGCCTGGGGCAGGGTAGCGGGGGGTGAAAAACTGTTTTTT
CDR3 protein: CAWGRVAGGEKLFF

J gene: TRBJ1-2
clone size: -
V gene: TRBV29-1
D gene: TRBD1
CDR3 DNA: TGCAGCGTCCCGACAGGGGGCGCGGACTATGGCTACACCTTC
CDR3 protein: CSVPTGGADYGYTF

J gene: TRBJ2-7
clone size: -
V gene: TRBV5-6
D gene: TRBD2
CDR3 DNA: TGTGCCAGCAGCTTCGGGACTAGCGGGACCTACGAGCAGTACTTC
CDR3 protein: CASSFGTSGTYEQYF

J gene: TRBJ2-7
clone size: once
V gene: TRBV11-3
D gene: TRBD1
CDR3 DNA: TGTGCCAGCAGTACCCCCGGGACAGGGGGGTCCGAGCAGTACTTC
CDR3 protein: CASSTPGTGGSEQYF

J gene: TRBJ1-6
clone size: -
V gene: TRBV11-2
D gene: TRBD1
CDR3 DNA: TGTGCCAGCAGCTCGGGACAGGGAACCTATAATTCACCCCTCCACTTT
CDR3 protein: CASSSGQGTYNSPLHF

J gene: TRBJ2-7
clone size: -
V gene: TRBV7-9
D gene: TRBD1
CDR3 DNA: TGTGCCAGCAGTCGGGACCGGGACAGCTACGAGCAGTACTTC
CDR3 protein: CASSRDRDSYEQYF

J gene: TRBJ1-2
clone size: -
V gene: TRBV7-9
D gene: -
CDR3 DNA: TGTTCCAGCAGCTCCCTAGGGTTACAGGGCTATGGCTACACCTTC
CDR3 protein: CSSSSLGLQGYGYTF

J gene: TRBJ2-1
clone size: -
V gene: TRBV6-5
D gene: TRBD1
CDR3 DNA: TGTGCCAGCAGTTACTCGGCAGGGGGTAATGAGCAGTTCTTC
CDR3 protein: CASSYSAGGNEQFF

J gene: TRBJ2-3
clone size: -
V gene: TRBV28
D gene: TRBD2
CDR3 DNA: TGTGCCAGCAGCTTAAGCGGGAGTGGAGCAGATACGCAGTATTTT
CDR3 protein: CASSLSGSGADTQYF

J gene: TRBJ2-1
clone size: -
V gene: TRBV28
D gene: TRBD1
CDR3 DNA: TGTGCCAGCAGTTCGGCATCCGGGACAGGGTACAATGAGCAGTTCTTC
CDR3 protein: CASSSASGTGYNEQFF

J gene: TRBJ2-1
clone size: once
V gene: TRBV5-1
D gene: TRBD2
CDR3 DNA: TGCGCCAGCAGCCCGGGGCGGGAGGGCCAGGATGAGCAGTTCTTC
CDR3 protein: CASSPGREGQDEQFF

J gene: TRBJ2-7
clone size: few
V gene: TRBV9
D gene: -
CDR3 DNA: TGTGCCAGCAGCGTAGACACGCGACCGGGGGAGCAGTACTTC
CDR3 protein: CASSVDTRPGEQYF

J gene: TRBJ1-4
clone size: few
V gene: TRBV5-4
D gene: -
CDR3 DNA: TGTGCCAGCAGCTTTGGAGGTGCAACTAATGAAAAACTGTTTTTT
CDR3 protein: CASSFGGATNEKLFF

J gene: TRBJ1-5
clone size: -
V gene: TRBV21-1
D gene: -
CDR3 DNA: TGTGCCAGCAGCACTCGGGAGCCTAGCAATCAGCCCCAGCATTTT
CDR3 protein: CASSTREPSNQPQHF

J gene: TRBJ1-4
clone size: once
V gene: TRBV28
D gene: -
CDR3 DNA: TGTGCCAGCAGTTTCGGCCTATCGAGGGATGAAAAACTGTTTTTT
CDR3 protein: CASSFGLSRDEKLFF

J gene: TRBJ1-1
clone size: -
V gene: TRBV19
D gene: TRBD1
CDR3 DNA: TGTGCCAGTAGTATACAAGGACAGGGAGGACAAGCTTTCTTT
CDR3 protein: CASSIQGQGGQAFF

J gene: TRBJ2-1
clone size: few
V gene: TRBV30
D gene: -
CDR3 DNA: TGTGCCTGGACCCTATTCTCCTACAATGAGCAGTTCTTC
CDR3 protein: CAWTLFSYNEQFF

J gene: TRBJ1-1
clone size: -
V gene: TRBV5-1
D gene: -
CDR3 DNA: TGCGCCAGCAGCGGACTACAGGACATGAACACTGAAGCTTTCTTT
CDR3 protein: CASSGLQDMNTEAFF

J gene: TRBJ2-7
clone size: -
V gene: TRBV2
D gene: TRBD1
CDR3 DNA: TGTGCCAGCAGTGAAGCGCAGGGGACAGAAGAATACGAGCAGTACTTC
CDR3 protein: CASSEAQGTEEYEQYF

J gene: TRBJ1-1
clone size: -
V gene: TRBV7-8
D gene: -
CDR3 DNA: TGTGCCAGCACCCTGGAGAGCTCCATGAACACTGAAGCTTTCTTT
CDR3 protein: CASTLESSMNTEAFF

J gene: TRBJ1-5
clone size: -
V gene: TRBV7-2
D gene: TRBD1
CDR3 DNA: TGTGCCAGCAGCGCGGGGACAGGTGGCAATCAGCCCCAGCATTTT
CDR3 protein: CASSAGTGGNQPQHF

J gene: TRBJ2-2
clone size: few
V gene: TRBV27
D gene: -
CDR3 DNA: TGTGCCAGCAGTGCGATCGACACCGGGGAGCTGTTTTTT
CDR3 protein: CASSAIDTGELFF

J gene: TRBJ2-7
clone size: -
V gene: TRBV5-4
D gene: TRBD2
CDR3 DNA: TGTGCCAGCAGCTTGTCTAGCGGACTCAGCTCCTACGAGCAGTACTTC
CDR3 protein: CASSLSSGLSSYEQYF

J gene: TRBJ1-1
clone size: few
V gene: TRBV6-1
D gene: -
CDR3 DNA: TGTGCCAGCAGTGAAAGGGGGACGGCTAACACTGAAGCTTTCTTT
CDR3 protein: CASSERGTANTEAFF

J gene: TRBJ2-7
clone size: once
V gene: TRBV5-6
D gene: -
CDR3 DNA: TGTGCCAGCAGCTTGGGGCAGGGCGGCTACGAGCAGTACTTC
CDR3 protein: CASSLGQGGYEQYF

J gene: TRBJ1-2
clone size: -
V gene: TRBV2
D gene: -
CDR3 DNA: TGTGCCAGCACCCTGACAGGCAACTATGGCTACACCTTC
CDR3 protein: CASTLTGNYGYTF

J gene: TRBJ2-5
clone size: once
V gene: TRBV7-9
D gene: TRBD2
CDR3 DNA: TGTGCCAGCAGCCCCCGGAAGAGGACTAGCGGGGTAGGGGAGCAGTACTTC
CDR3 protein: CASSPRKRTSGVGEQYF

J gene: TRBJ1-1
clone size: -
V gene: TRBV5-1
D gene: -
CDR3 DNA: TGCGCCAGCGCACAGGCCAACACTGAAGCTTTCTTT
CDR3 protein: CASAQANTEAFF

J gene: TRBJ1-1
clone size: -
V gene: TRBV7-2
D gene: -
CDR3 DNA: TGTGCCAGCAGCCTCACTACCCGGGGGGCCACTGAAGCTTTCTTT
CDR3 protein: CASSLTTRGATEAFF

J gene: TRBJ2-2
clone size: -
V gene: TRBV11-2
D gene: TRBD2
CDR3 DNA: TGTGCCAGCAGCTCGGGACTAGCGGGGCCCGGGGAGCTGTTTTTT
CDR3 protein: CASSSGLAGPGELFF

J gene: TRBJ2-7
clone size: -
V gene: TRBV19
D gene: -
CDR3 DNA: TGTGCCAGTAGTCCGACAGTTTCCTACGAGCAGTACTTC
CDR3 protein: CASSPTVSYEQYF

J gene: TRBJ1-1
clone size: -
V gene: TRBV5-8
D gene: TRBD1
CDR3 DNA: TGTGCCAGCAGCTACAGGGGGGCGAAAACTGAAGCTTTCTTT
CDR3 protein: CASSYRGAKTEAFF

J gene: TRBJ2-5
clone size: -
V gene: TRBV18
D gene: TRBD2
CDR3 DNA: TGTGCCAGCTCACCGGTGGCGGGAGCGGGTTTTGAGACCCAGTACTTC
CDR3 protein: CASSPVAGAGFETQYF

J gene: TRBJ2-2
clone size: -
V gene: TRBV9
D gene: TRBD2
CDR3 DNA: TGTGCCAGCAGCGTAAGGCCTATAGCGGGGGGCACCGGGGAGCTGTTTTTT
CDR3 protein: CASSVRPIAGGTGELFF